The 14 T cell receptor beta chains presented below share a single source sample, sequenced in a study of CD8 T cells in Susac syndrome. RNA was extracted with the RNeasy kit, and a quantity of roughly 0.5 to 1 ug was reverse transcribed using random hexamers. TCRdb re-called the immunoSEQ multiplex PCR reads with MiXCR, one entry per CDR3 protein. The sample comprises some 94,000 distinct CDR3 sequences, just under 95% of which are singletons, and 0.3% to 0.35% rests with the top ten. The sample consisted of CD4+ T cells from PBMCs. The source is a human donor with Susac syndrome.

The chain employs TRBV15 and TRBJ1-1, with 7 bases aligning to TRBD1. Unmatched junction bases numbered 8, after V lost 8 bases and J lost 2 bases. Germline CDR1 LNHNV, CDR2 YYDKDF (reference sequence). This CDR3 spans 14 amino acids. This chain's CDR3 is CATGNRGGNTEAFF. CDR3 bases: TGTGCCACCGGCAACAGGGGAGGAAACACTGAAGCTTTCTTT.

This chain connects TRBV5-1 to TRBJ1-2; D is perhaps TRBD1 (5 bases). Germline-derived CDR1 and CDR2 are SGHRS and YFSETQ. Trimming removed 4 bases from V and 4 bases from J, with 14 bases in between. This CDR3 is built from 14 residues. The CDR3 spells CASSPQGDGYGYTF. The CDR3 DNA reads as TGCGCCAGCAGCCCGCAGGGAGATGGCTATGGCTACACCTTC.

This sequence joins TRBV20-1 and TRBJ2-1; TRBD2 is a possible D gene (5 bases). V gave up 5 bases and J gave up 6 bases, with 11 bases separating them. CDR1 is DFQATT and CDR2 is SNEGSKA in the germline V gene (reference sequence). The CDR3 sequence is 12 residues long. The CDR3 protein is CSADGVGNEQFF. Written as DNA, the CDR3 is TGCAGTGCTGACGGGGTGGGCAATGAGCAGTTCTTC.

V usage is TRBV20-1 and J usage is TRBJ1-2; unclear D gene. Trimming shortened V by 3 bases and J by 0 bases, and 5 bases separated the two germline ends. CDR3 length: 12 amino acids. CDR1 and CDR2 from the germline V gene are DFQATT and SNEGSKA (reference sequence). The CDR3 coding sequence is TGCAGTGCTAGCCCCCCTAACTATGGCTACACCTTC. Its translation is CSASPPNYGYTF.

This sequence joins TRBV20-1 and TRBJ2-5; TRBD2 is a possible D gene (6 bases). Germline V gene lookup returns CDR1 DFQATT and CDR2 SNEGSKA (reference sequence). CDR3 length equals 13 residues. Deletions cut 6 bases from V and 4 bases from J, with 15 bases between. CDR3 coding DNA: TGCAGTGCCCTCTCGGCGGAGGGAGAGACCCAGTACTTC. Translation gives CSALSAEGETQYF.

V gene TRBV15 combines with J gene TRBJ1-1; a weak D match, TRBD1 (5 bases). CDR1 and CDR2 from the germline V gene are LNHNV and YYDKDF (reference sequence). Trimming left V 0 bases short and J 0 bases short, with 11 bases between. CDR3 length: 16 amino acids. CDR3 sequence (DNA): TGTGCCACCAGCAGAGATCTGGTGACAGTGAACACTGAAGCTTTCTTT. This encodes CATSRDLVTVNTEAFF.

The rearrangement joins TRBV5-1 to TRBJ2-6; 7 bases are shared with TRBD1. Germline V gene sequence: CDR1 SGHRS, CDR2 YFSETQ. Losses at the gene ends were 7 bases for V and 0 bases for J; bases not matched to a gene: 19. The CDR3 consists of 20 residues. CDR3 region: CASFSGQDHLDLSGANVLTF. DNA for the CDR3: TGCGCCAGCTTCTCCGGACAGGATCATCTCGACCTCTCTGGGGCCAACGTCCTGACTTTC.

The count of this clonotype is one. The V and J genes are TRBV30 and TRBJ2-7; D gene unclear. The CDR3 is made up of 14 amino acids. From germline, CDR1 is GTSNPN and CDR2 SVGIG (reference sequence). The V end lost 0 bases, the J end lost 0 bases, and 9 bases lay between the germline ends. CDR3 sequence reads: CAWSVLRGSYEQYF. The CDR3 coding sequence is TGTGCCTGGAGTGTCCTACGAGGCTCCTACGAGCAGTACTTC.

This clonotype came up once. This rearrangement joins TRBV5-1 to TRBJ2-2; no clear D gene. Trimming removed 2 bases from V and 3 bases from J, with 11 bases in between. This CDR3 region has 15 residues. CDR1 is SGHRS, CDR2 YFSETQ, per germline. This CDR3 reads CASSFAVRDTGELFF. CDR3 sequence (DNA): TGCGCCAGCAGCTTCGCGGTAAGGGACACCGGGGAGCTGTTTTTT.

The chain recombines TRBV6-6 with TRBJ1-1, with 9 nucleotides matching TRBD1. V was pared by 10 bases and J by 1 base, with 13 bases of the junction left unmatched. The germline CDR1 and CDR2 sequences are MNHNY and SVGAGI (reference sequence). The CDR3 runs to 16 residues. This chain's CDR3 is CATCRGRTGANTEAFF. CDR3 sequence (DNA): TGTGCCACCTGTCGGGGGAGGACAGGGGCGAACACTGAAGCTTTCTTT.

This clonotype was detected once. This chain uses TRBV9 with TRBJ2-7; either TRBD1 or TRBD2 may fit D (6 bases each). CDR1 SGDLS and CDR2 YYNGEE come from the germline V gene. CDR3 length equals 14 residues. V was trimmed by 4 bases and J by 7 bases, leaving 18 bases between them. The chain's CDR3 is CASSPAGGLREQYF. The CDR3 DNA follows: TGTGCCAGCAGCCCCGCTGGGGGGCTCAGGGAGCAGTACTTC.

This clonotype was counted once. V gene TRBV5-6 combines with J gene TRBJ1-4, with D tentatively TRBD1 (5 bases). Trimming removed 3 bases at V and 7 bases at J, with 10 bases between. The CDR3 runs 13 residues. Germline assignment: CDR1 SGHDT and CDR2 YYEEEE. CDR3 residues: CASSWDGGEKLFF. The CDR3 DNA reads as TGTGCCAGCAGCTGGGACGGGGGTGAAAAACTGTTTTTT.

The chain employs TRBV25-1 and TRBJ1-4; D might be TRBD1 (5 bases). Germline-derived CDR1 and CDR2 are MGHDK and SYGVNS. The V and J ends lost 5 bases and 8 bases respectively, with 15 bases between them. The CDR3 is made up of 14 amino acids. The CDR3 coding sequence is TGTGCCAGCAGTCCCGGTCGGGGGATAGAAAAACTGTTTTTT. Translated, it gives CASSPGRGIEKLFF.

The rearrangement links TRBV27 to TRBJ1-1; TRBD1 matches 9 bases. Unmatched junction bases numbered 2, after V lost 3 bases and J lost 0 bases. Per the germline V gene, CDR1 is MNHEY and CDR2 is SMNVEV (reference sequence). This CDR3 is 15 amino acids long. CDR3 protein: CASSFRTGVNTEAFF. CDR3 DNA: TGTGCCAGCAGTTTCCGGACAGGGGTGAACACTGAAGCTTTCTTT.